This T cell receptor beta chain was identified during a study of cytomegalovirus exposure and HLA in healthy donors (dated by TCRdb to 2016 to 2017). Notes on the research overall: An earlier analysis of about 530 of the donors reported over 250 Gb of sequence data and 117 million unique TCR beta sequences obtained from around 170 million T cells. A separate validation cohort of approximately 120 different subjects was used in addition to the roughly 640-subject first cohort. Among 300 to 500 genotyped donors of the cohort, an average of roughly 230,000 unique TCR beta nucleotide sequences was sequenced per donor, of which about 18% were non-productive. A handful of DR-DQ haplotypes were handled as single units for association and clustering because linkage in the cohort was strong. In an earlier analysis of 587 of the donors, high-throughput TCR beta sequencing was used to judge whether each TCR beta V gene segment behaved as functional or pseudogenic. Genome-wide SNP genotypes for about 65% of the roughly 670 donors were used in a later genetic analysis, which treated that subset as a discovery cohort. All discovery cohort repertoires had been generated using a single sequencing platform. An early release that covered about 600 HLA-typed donors contained about 300 gigabases of sequencing data and 85 million to 100 million unique TCR sequences. Typing coverage differed by locus: A, B, C, DRB1 and DQB1 were typed in about 620-630 donors, DQA1 in about 500, DPA1 in approximately 610, and DPB1 in approximately 450. The study profiled the T cell repertoires of 666 subjects by immunosequencing and related them to cytomegalovirus serostatus. Rather than using new phenotypic data, the later analysis identified candidate immune exposures from TCR beta sequences and from how often those sequences occurred across donors. A later analysis re-examined previously published TCR beta repertoires from around 670 donors and added high-resolution HLA genotyping to investigate patterns of TCR occurrence. To predict cytomegalovirus infection status, the study brought together high-throughput TCR immunosequencing, statistical association of individual TCRs with disease status, and machine learning. Alongside the repertoire data, information on donor age, sex, ethnicity and CMV serostatus was compiled. Of the 300 to 500 genotyped donors, 75% to 85% were placed in the genetic ancestry cluster associated with self-reported Caucasian donors. The study was designed to test whether signatures of past pathogen exposure could be identified by cataloging public T cell receptors. Class I and class II HLA loci were covered by the typing at four-digit resolution.

The paper as a whole reports these results and caveats: While some public TCRs were present in many individuals, most TCR sequences turned up only very rarely across donors. A later analysis found that TCR association rates varied across HLA loci, with DRB1 alleles showing the most associated TCRs and HLA-C alleles the fewest. When HLA alleles, especially DR and DQ, strongly co-occurred, TCR associations were difficult to assign to individual alleles. A later genetic analysis associated a missense DCLRE1C variant with V-gene and J-gene trimming of TCR beta chains, and an independent cohort replicated the association. Several of the top co-occurrence clusters appeared to be linked to parvovirus B19, influenza, CMV and Epstein-Barr virus, according to a later analysis. Immune exposure information for the cohort was limited to CMV serostatus. In vitro tests confirmed that a few of the cytomegalovirus-associated TCR beta chains recognize cytomegalovirus antigens. Because HLA typing was missing for some donors at each locus, association tests included only the typed subset. In a later analysis, HLA-associated TCR beta chains showed more clonal expansion and lower generation probabilities than non-associated chains that were equally common. Linkage disequilibrium might explain the correlated functional status among segregating V segments, but an unknown experimental factor could not be ruled out. This cohort had only TCR beta chains sequenced, and the lack of alpha or paired-chain data limited which features could be detected. A later analysis found that most CMV-associated TCR beta chains appeared HLA-restricted, with HLA associations seemingly driven largely by CMV exposure. In an earlier analysis of some 540 of the donors, most TCR beta V segments appeared in productive rearrangements about 90% or about 30% of the time, broadly matching IMGT annotations. A group of highly shared sequence variants was considered likely to be a technical artifact of the sequencing pipeline. Because counts were too low, about 15 rarely observed V segments, including chromosome 9 orphons, were left out of the earlier analysis of roughly 600 of the donors. The study gave a list of 150 to 200 TCR beta chains associated with cytomegalovirus. It was suggested by the authors that the approach could potentially be generalized to other disease states and immunological phenotypes. At a false discovery rate of 0.05, a later analysis linked about 17,000 TCR beta sequences to specific HLA alleles. A further reported finding was that TCR beta sequences accurately predicted the HLA-A and HLA-B alleles for most subjects in the first cohort. The presence/absence analyses assumed that sequencing depth was roughly uniform across donors, and that assumption may not be true. Cytomegalovirus status was reported to be diagnosed by the classifier with high specificity and sensitivity in both the original and validation cohorts. In a later genetic analysis, fewer N-insertions in productive TCRs were reported among donors in an Asian-associated ancestry cluster than the roughly 700-donor mean.

This clone occurred a few times. Its target antigen remains unknown. Base-call qualities are not available, and no considerably larger clone is one nucleotide away. Library creation used the immunoSEQ multiplex PCR assay. A mixture of 60 forward primers for TCR Vbeta segments and 13 reverse primers for TCR Jbeta segments was used in the multiplex PCR. Amplification of the CDR3 region of rearranged TCR beta genes was performed with a multiplex PCR assay on genomic DNA. Amplified TCR beta libraries were sequenced as 87-base-pair reads on the Illumina HiSeq System. The study's own analysis went as follows. Across the 600 to 700 repertoires, a later analysis counted approximately 83 million unique TCR beta chains, some 11 million of which were shared by at least two donors. Raw reads were error-corrected and collapsed into unique sequences by a nearest-neighbor algorithm in which closely related sequences were merged to remove PCR and sequencing errors. CDR3 sequences were aligned to IMGT reference sequences to assign V, D and J gene segments. For a sequence to be retained, at least a six-nucleotide match to both a V gene segment and a J gene segment was required. Rearrangements were called productive when the CDR3 lacked stop codons and stayed in frame with V and J; all others were non-productive. Following IMGT convention, CDR3 was defined as the stretch from the second conserved V-encoded cysteine to the conserved J-encoded phenylalanine. The earlier analysis of 500 to 650 of the donors excluded any sequence lacking an unambiguous match to a single V gene segment. In an earlier analysis of 587 of the donors, a V segment was called functional when productive rearrangements were above 56.7%, and segregating when the standard deviation between donors exceeded 5%. A statistical classification framework was developed to diagnose cytomegalovirus status using the catalog of TCR beta chain sequences. A later analysis assigned V and J genes by comparing TCR nucleotide sequences with IMGT/GENE-DB human TR gene sequences. A later analysis assigned CDR3 sequences and most-parsimonious VDJ recombination scenarios with the TCRdist pipeline. In a later analysis, each TCR beta chain was defined by its CDR3 amino acid sequence together with its V-gene family, and reads lacking a unique V-gene family were excluded. As a way to deal with suspected cross-contamination and a sequencing artifact, a later analysis dropped over 550 nucleotide sequences that were highly shared and had low generation probability. A later analysis calculated a clonal expansion index for each public chain from normalized within-repertoire ranks of inferred template counts. In a later analysis, generation probabilities were computed with a VDJ recombination model fitted to out-of-frame rearrangements, and the resulting probabilities were checked against IGoR. A later analysis scored TCR-TCR, TCR-HLA and TCR-CMV co-occurrence with hypergeometric tests, applying a repertoire-size bias correction to TCR pairs. To estimate false discovery rates, a later analysis permuted the HLA or CMV assignments 20 times. In a later analysis, co-occurring TCRs were grouped using DBSCAN, and TCRdist sequence similarity was added for clustering within HLA-allele-positive subsets. Co-occurrence clustering excluded repertoires with fewer than 30,000 or more than 120,000 public chains, plus five with anomalous nucleotide sharing. TCRdb limited this immuneACCESS table to in-frame rearrangements with V and J called. A share of clones is missing; checked studies link under half to unresolved V genes, and the rest is unexplained. V and J calls and clone size follow that table, whereas D and trimming were derived from the DNA. The sample table contains 170,000 or so clones; only one count was recorded for roughly 78% of them. The ten largest clones add up to around 14% of the sample.

The cohort was made up of 500 to 850 healthy bone marrow donors. At the time of sampling, all cohort members were nominally healthy, though unrecorded immune exposures were likely present. The donor was CMV seropositive and was included in the group of some 290 seropositive cohort members. Every donor gave a peripheral blood sample, and the peripheral blood mononuclear cells from that sample were used for TCR beta sequencing. Genomic DNA extraction from the blood cell samples was performed with the Qiagen DNeasy Blood Extraction Kit. Sequences were obtained from PBMCs. The receptor was isolated from a woman aged 45-60 years in good health and CMV-seropositive.

The CDR3 sequence is CASSLRLAGGETQYF. The DNA is as follows: TGTGCCAGCAGCTTGAGACTAGCGGGGGGAGAGACCCAGTACTTC. The chain is assembled from TRBV5-4 and TRBJ2-5; 13 bases in the junction line up with TRBD2. The CDR3 runs 15 residues from the cysteine to the phenylalanine. Only CDR3 DNA is held: 45 bases, read in frame from base 1. V and J are trimmed by 1 base and 4 bases, and the gene matches miss 1 base of the junction. CDR1 and CDR2 are drawn from the germline V gene (reference sequence): SGHNT, YYREEE.